This T cell receptor beta chain originates from a study of CD4 T cells in relation to SARS-CoV-2 and coronaviruses. Study background: After roughly 11 days of antigen culture, PBMC TCR beta CDR3s were sequenced. The restricting HLA molecule for shared crossreactive spike epitopes was mapped.

Before the COVID-19 pandemic, during about 2011-2018, CD4+ T cells were taken from unexposed donors. The cells were cultured for about ten days before CD4+ T cells were isolated. Unexposed-donor CD4+ T cells were probed with SARS-CoV-2 S/N and four cold-coronavirus spikes, cells permitting. Cultures received half-medium IL-2 refreshes on days 3 and 7. The germline CDR1 and CDR2 sequences are MDHEN and SYDVKM. The CDR3 consists of 13 residues. Trimming shortened V by 3 bases and J by 2 bases, and 8 bases separated the two germline ends. A word on this clone: As yet, its antigen is unknown.

Sequencing used immunoSEQ multiplex PCR; TCRdb keeps in-frame clones, though not all of them. This table has around 25,000 clones, 73% appearing once. The chain has TRBV28 and TRBJ2-7, with D possibly being TRBD1 (5 bases). Input material: CD4+ T cells from PBMCs, cultured in vitro. The origin of this receptor is a human donor in good health. CDR3 amino acids: CASSLTAPYEQYF. CDR3 sequence (DNA): TGTGCCAGCAGTTTGACAGCGCCCTACGAGCAGTACTTC.